This TCR beta chain was identified in a study of T cells after yellow fever vaccination. The V end lost 6 bases, the J end lost 5 bases, and 14 bases lay between the germline ends. The CDR3 consists of 13 residues. Germline CDR1 reads SGHTA; CDR2 reads FQGNSA. Overall study findings and caveats: Subsequent booster samples again held most clones from primary vaccination (less than 98% CD4, 85% to 90% CD8). Across the CD4 and CD8 compartments, a small share of clonotypes was present in both.

UMIs and a universal primer site were added when TCR cDNA was made by 5'RACE template switching. TCRdb ran MiXCR on the 5' RACE reads and lists one entry per CDR3 protein. Here the sample spans under 600,000 distinct CDR3 sequences, 13% being singletons. This clonotype was picked up a small number of times. The antigen remains undetermined. The chain employs TRBV7-2 and TRBJ2-7; maybe TRBD1 (5 bases). Sequenced material: PBMCs, taken on the day of the yellow fever booster vaccination. This clonotype was obtained from a man aged 25 to 40 who received the YFV17D yellow fever vaccine. The CDR3 here is CASSWAGMNEQYF. The CDR3 DNA follows: TGTGCCAGCAGTTGGGCAGGGATGAACGAGCAGTACTTC.